These T cell receptor beta chains were read from a single sample in a study of radiotherapy plus CTLA-4 blockade in lung cancer. Sequencing was performed with immunoSEQ multiplex PCR; in TCRdb, only in-frame clones are kept and a portion is missing. Here the sample spans about 97,000 clones, roughly 74% being singletons. The sample here was peripheral blood, taken from a patient treated with radiotherapy plus ipilimumab. These TCRs come from a human donor with non-small cell lung cancer who had a partial response to radiotherapy plus ipilimumab. Some clones in this sample may be carry-over from other donors' samples. CDR3s include the opening cysteine and the closing phenylalanine or tryptophan. D genes are given only for firm matches. For some rows the clone size is stated as once, few or many, or as a class when expanded; others skip it.

J	V	size	D	DNA	CDR3
TRBJ1-1	TRBV10-3	-	TRBD1	TGTGCCATCAGTGGACAGGGTGGGACTGAAGCTTTCTTT	CAISGQGGTEAFF
TRBJ1-5	TRBV2	once	TRBD1	TGTGCCACAGGACAGGGAGCCCATCAGCCCCAGCATTTT	CATGQGAHQPQHF
TRBJ2-7	TRBV18	-	TRBD2	TGTGCCAGCTCTCCGGATCTTGGACTAGCCGAGCAGTACTTC	CASSPDLGLAEQYF
TRBJ2-5	TRBV6-1	-	-	TGTGCCAGCAGTCCCTCGAGAGAGACCCAGTACTTC	CASSPSRETQYF
TRBJ2-3	TRBV29-1	-	-	TGCAGCCTAACTAGCCAGAACACAGATACGCAGTATTTT	CSLTSQNTDTQYF
TRBJ1-2	TRBV11-2	-	TRBD1	TGTGCCAGCAGCCCAGGGGGCGCCGACTATGGCTACACCTTC	CASSPGGADYGYTF
TRBJ2-3	TRBV13	few	TRBD1	TGTGCCAGCAGCTCCACGGGACAGGGACGCACAGATACGCAGTATTTT	CASSSTGQGRTDTQYF
TRBJ1-2	TRBV28	-	-	TGTGCCATACAGATGAACTATGGCTACACCTTC	CAIQMNYGYTF
TRBJ2-1	TRBV5-1	-	-	TGCGCCAGCAGCTTGGTCGATCAGGCCATCTACAATGAGCAGTTCTTC	CASSLVDQAIYNEQFF
TRBJ2-1	TRBV4-2	once	-	TGTGCCAGCAGCCAGGTCAAACAAACCTACAATGAGCAGTTCTTC	CASSQVKQTYNEQFF
TRBJ2-7	TRBV6-5	-	TRBD1	TGTGCCAGCAGTTACTCGAAGCAGGGGGCAGACGAGCAGTACTTC	CASSYSKQGADEQYF
TRBJ2-1	TRBV5-1	-	-	TGCGCCAGCAGCTTGGATGGACAGGGAGGGAATGAGCAGTTCTTC	CASSLDGQGGNEQFF
TRBJ2-6	TRBV9	-	TRBD1	TGTGCCAGCAGCACCCAGGACAGGGGGTATGATGGGGCCAACGTCCTGACTTTC	CASSTQDRGYDGANVLTF
TRBJ2-5	TRBV14	-	-	TGTGCCAGCAGCCAACTGAGAGGGATCGGAGAGACCCAGTACTTC	CASSQLRGIGETQYF
TRBJ1-2	TRBV5-1	-	-	TGCGCCAGCAGCGCAGCCGGGACAACTAACTATGGCTACACCTTC	CASSAAGTTNYGYTF
TRBJ2-5	TRBV11-3	-	TRBD1	TGTGCCAGCAGCCCGAGGTCCAGGGGGACGGAAGAGACCCAGTACTTC	CASSPRSRGTEETQYF
TRBJ2-2	TRBV5-1	-	-	TGCGCCAGCAGCTCAAACAGGGAAGCCGGGGAGCTGTTTTTT	CASSSNREAGELFF
TRBJ1-4	TRBV5-1	-	-	TGCGCCAGCAGCTTGGCCAAGGCCAGCGATGAAAAACTGTTTTTT	CASSLAKASDEKLFF
TRBJ1-1	TRBV19	few	TRBD1	TGTGCCAGTAGTGCGGACAGGGCTGAAGCTTTCTTT	CASSADRAEAFF
TRBJ2-2	TRBV9	-	-	TGTGCCAGCAGCGTAGCCATCAGCGCAAACACCGGGGAGCTGTTTTTT	CASSVAISANTGELFF
TRBJ2-5	TRBV5-4	-	TRBD2	TGTGCCAGCAGCTCCGCCGATTTAGCGGGAGTGTATGAGACCCAGTACTTC	CASSSADLAGVYETQYF
TRBJ2-3	TRBV10-2	-	TRBD2	TGCGCCAGCAGTAGAGCTGGGACTAGCGGGGGGCTATACACAGATACGCAGTATTTT	CASSRAGTSGGLYTDTQYF
TRBJ2-1	TRBV7-4	many	TRBD2	TGTGCCAGCAGCTACACCGGGACTAGCGTCTCGGATGAGCAGTTCTTC	CASSYTGTSVSDEQFF
TRBJ2-1	TRBV29-1	once	TRBD1	TGCAGCGTTAGAGGGACAGCCAACAATGAGCAGTTCTTC	CSVRGTANNEQFF